Following are 23 T cell receptor beta chains from one sample sequenced in a study of beta chain features in type 1 diabetes. TCRB transcripts that were expressed got sequenced, as all of the isolated RNA had been reverse transcribed. TCRdb's table, derived via immunoSEQ multiplex PCR, lists solely in-frame clones and lacks some. The sample includes 640,000 or so clones, about an eighth of them seen just once. Their antigens remain unidentified. Study-wide results and caveats: All four CD4+ subsets from Type 1 diabetes patients carried moderately but significantly shorter TCRB CDR3s.

Sequenced sample: naive CD4+ T cells from blood. All receptors derive from a man aged 18 to 35 with type 1 diabetes.

This clone was observed a handful of times. This sequence joins TRBV5-4 and TRBJ2-7, with TRBD1 matching over 8 bases. V trimming: 4 bases; J trimming: 2 bases; junction bases outside the gene matches: 11. The CDR3 sequence is 16 residues long. CDR1 and CDR2 (germline): SGHNT, YYREEE (reference sequence). CDR3 region: CASSSGRQGPPYEQYF. The CDR3 DNA follows: TGTGCCAGCAGCAGTGGAAGACAGGGGCCACCCTACGAGCAGTACTTC.

V and J are TRBV7-8 and TRBJ2-7; weak D call: TRBD1 (5 bases). The CDR3 extends over 14 amino acids. The V gene lost 8 bases and the J gene lost 0 bases, with 14 bases spanning the gap. Germline-derived CDR1 and CDR2 are SGHVS and FQNEAQ. CDR3 protein: CASSQRGGSYEQYF. DNA of the CDR3: TGTGCCAGCTCACAAAGGGGCGGCTCCTACGAGCAGTACTTC.

The chain has TRBV7-9 and TRBJ2-5, with 8 bases matching TRBD1. CDR1 and CDR2 from the germline V gene are SEHNR and FQNEAQ (reference sequence). The CDR3 totals 15 residues. Trimming took 1 base from V and 4 from J; bases not matched to a gene: 5. The CDR3 here is CASSLVAGGRETQYF. Written as DNA, the CDR3 is TGTGCCAGCAGCTTAGTAGCAGGGGGCAGAGAGACCCAGTACTTC.

This clone has only a few counts. V and J are TRBV12-5 and TRBJ1-4; 7 nucleotides agree with TRBD1. The trim removed 7 bases at V and 10 bases at J, leaving 15 bases unmatched. The CDR3 loop spans 15 amino acids. Germline CDR1 LGHNT, CDR2 FRNRAP. The CDR3, as DNA: TGTGCTAGTGTGGTCCCGACAGGGAGGCCCGGAAAACTGTTTTTT. Protein product: CASVVPTGRPGKLFF.

This clone was detected only a few times. V gene TRBV5-1 combines with J gene TRBJ2-7, with a possible D match to TRBD1 (6 bases). CDR1 is SGHRS, CDR2 YFSETQ, per germline. This CDR3 has 12 amino acids. The V end lost 0 bases, the J end lost 13 bases, and 14 bases lay between the germline ends. Here the CDR3 DNA reads TGCGCCAGCAGCTTGGGAGGATCACAGGGTTACTTC. It is translated as CASSLGGSQGYF.

This clone turned up a few times. This chain joins TRBV2 and TRBJ2-7; TRBD2 is a possible D gene (6 bases). V was clipped by 3 bases and J by 2 bases, with 11 bases between them. Germline V lookup: CDR1 SNHLY, CDR2 FYNNEI. The CDR3 is made up of 14 amino acids. The CDR3: CASSERGTTYEQYF. CDR3 bases: TGTGCCAGCAGTGAGCGGGGCACTACCTACGAGCAGTACTTC. Full variable domain (remainder filled in from reference TRBV2 and TRBJ2-7): EPEVTQTPSHQVTQMGQEVILRCVPISNHLYFYWYRQILGQKVEFLVSFYNNEISEKSEIFDDQFSVERPDGSNFTLKIRSTKLEDSAMYFCASSERGTTYEQYFGPGTRLTVT.

This clone was detected only a few times. The chain joins TRBV7-6 to TRBJ2-1, with 7 bases aligning to TRBD1. V was pared by 4 bases and J by 4 bases, with 1 base of the junction left unmatched. Germline-derived CDR1 and CDR2 are SGHVS and FNYEAQ. This CDR3 has 13 residues. CDR3 sequence reads: CASSSGQYNEQFF. The CDR3 bases are TGTGCCAGCAGCTCGGGACAGTACAATGAGCAGTTCTTC.

V is TRBV2 and J is TRBJ2-4; D unresolved. There are 12 residues in the CDR3. The germline V and J ends were trimmed by 3 bases and 11 bases, with 11 bases remaining between them. CDR1 is SNHLY, CDR2 FYNNEI, per germline. The CDR3 spells CASSDPPGVQYF. The CDR3 nucleotides read TGTGCCAGCAGTGACCCTCCTGGAGTTCAGTACTTC.

This clone was observed a few times. The CDR3 nucleotides are TGTGCCAGCAGCGACAGACATTCCTCTGAAGCTTTCTTT. The encoded protein is CASSDRHSSEAFF. The chain links TRBV14 to TRBJ1-1; D may be TRBD1 (5 bases). CDR3 length: 13 amino acids. V was clipped by 5 bases and J by 6 bases, with 13 bases between them. CDR1 is SGHDN, CDR2 FVKESK, per germline.

This clone turned up a few times. The chain has TRBV9 and TRBJ1-2; tentative D call: TRBD1 (5 bases). Looked up from germline, CDR1 is SGDLS and CDR2 is YYNGEE. Deletions cut 3 bases from V and 0 bases from J, with 12 bases between. The CDR3 extends over 15 amino acids. CDR3 amino acids: CASSDGRTPNYGYTF. Here the CDR3 DNA reads TGTGCCAGCAGCGACGGCAGGACACCTAACTATGGCTACACCTTC.

This clone has more than one count but fewer than ten. The rearrangement links TRBV7-2 to TRBJ2-7, with TRBD1 identical over 7 bases. After removal of 5 bases from V and 6 bases from J, the junction contained 7 bases not matched to a gene. CDR1 SGHTA and CDR2 FQGNSA come from the germline V gene. The CDR3 runs to 13 residues. DNA for the CDR3: TGTGCCAGCAGCCCTGGACAGGCACGCGAGCAGTACTTC. Translated: CASSPGQAREQYF.

This clone has a single count. The same CDR3 is also encoded by other DNA sequences in this sample. This rearrangement joins TRBV6-5 to TRBJ1-1; D gene ambiguous. The CDR3 loop spans 13 amino acids. The germline V and J ends were trimmed by 6 bases and 0 bases, with 8 bases remaining between them. The germline V gene encodes CDR1 MNHEY and CDR2 SVGAGI. CDR3 amino acids: CASRRTVNTEAFF. Here the CDR3 DNA reads TGTGCCAGCAGACGGACGGTGAACACTGAAGCTTTCTTT.

The chain combines TRBV11-2 with TRBJ2-1, with no clear D. Germline loops: CDR1 SGHAT, CDR2 FQNNGV. The CDR3 consists of 15 residues. The V end was cut by 0 bases, the J end by 5 bases, with 11 bases between. CDR3 residues: CASSLDRASHNEQFF. For the CDR3, the DNA is TGTGCCAGCAGCTTAGACCGGGCAAGCCACAATGAGCAGTTCTTC.

This chain connects TRBV7-3 to TRBJ2-7, with D possibly called TRBD1 or TRBD2 (5 bases each). The CDR3 contains 14 residues. The ends were cut back, 2 bases at V and 2 bases at J, with 10 bases in the middle. The germline V gene encodes CDR1 SGHTA and CDR2 FQGTGA. The CDR3 is CASSLAGGTYEQYF. Here the CDR3 DNA reads TGTGCCAGCAGCTTAGCTGGGGGTACCTACGAGCAGTACTTC.

This clone was observed a handful of times. This chain connects TRBV30 to TRBJ2-5; D is unresolved. The J call is in doubt because the DNA end fits TRBJ2-7 better. The length of the CDR3 is 12 residues. Germline CDR1 reads GTSNPN; CDR2 reads SVGIG (reference sequence). The CDR3 loop reads CAWSVADYEQYF. The CDR3 DNA reads TGTGCCTGGAGTGTGGCAGACTACGAGCAGTACTTC.

This rearrangement joins TRBV4-1 to TRBJ2-2; TRBD1 matches at 7 bases. The J segment lost 2 bases and the V segment lost 3 bases, leaving 6 bases of the junction unmatched. The CDR3 length is 16 residues. The germline CDR1 and CDR2 sequences are MGHRA and YSYEKL. The CDR3, as DNA: TGCGCCAGCAGCCACCCAGACAGGGCTAACACCGGGGAGCTGTTTTTT. This gives the protein CASSHPDRANTGELFF.

The genes are TRBV5-4 and TRBJ1-1, with 8 bases that match TRBD1. This CDR3 is 15 amino acids long. Germline V lookup: CDR1 SGHNT, CDR2 YYREEE (reference sequence). The V segment lost 4 bases and the J segment 1 base; nucleotides outside the gene matches: 6. The CDR3 loop is CASSLGQGPNTEAFF. The CDR3 nucleotides are TGTGCCAGCAGCCTAGGACAGGGCCCGAACACTGAAGCTTTCTTT.

CDR3 residues: CASSQDVGGSPDYEQYF. CDR3 sequence (DNA): TGCGCCAGCAGCCAAGATGTGGGGGGCTCCCCGGACTACGAGCAGTACTTC. The chain combines TRBV4-1 with TRBJ2-7, with D perhaps assigned TRBD1 or TRBD2 (6 bases each). The CDR3 runs to 17 residues. Germline V gene lookup returns CDR1 MGHRA and CDR2 YSYEKL. The V end was cut by 0 bases, the J end by 3 bases, with 18 bases between.

The sample holds a few counts of this clone. The rearrangement uses TRBV2 and TRBJ2-3; tentatively, D is TRBD1 or TRBD2 (5 bases each). CDR3 size: 16 residues. Germline V gene sequence: CDR1 SNHLY, CDR2 FYNNEI. The V end was cut by 2 bases, the J end by 3 bases, with 15 bases between. CDR3 amino acids: CASSESFLGGTDTQYF. CDR3 DNA: TGTGCCAGCAGTGAAAGCTTCCTTGGGGGAACAGATACGCAGTATTTT. Full variable domain (missing parts from reference TRBV2 and TRBJ2-3): EPEVTQTPSHQVTQMGQEVILRCVPISNHLYFYWYRQILGQKVEFLVSFYNNEISEKSEIFDDQFSVERPDGSNFTLKIRSTKLEDSAMYFCASSESFLGGTDTQYFGPGTRLTVL.

This clone was seen more than once but under ten times. The gene calls are TRBV6-6 and TRBJ2-7, with D tentatively TRBD2 (6 bases). This CDR3 contains 13 residues. V gave up 6 bases and J gave up 9 bases, with 18 bases separating them. Germline lookup yields CDR1 MNHNY and CDR2 SVGAGI (reference sequence). The CDR3 reads CASSGGAGLGQYF. The CDR3 DNA sequence: TGTGCCAGCAGCGGGGGAGCGGGCTTGGGGCAGTACTTC.

This clone came up a few times. V and J are TRBV29-1 and TRBJ2-7; 8 nucleotides agree with TRBD2. Unmatched junction bases numbered 8, after V lost 4 bases and J lost 0 bases. This CDR3 contains 15 residues. CDR1 and CDR2 (germline): SQVTM, ANQGSEA. CDR3 in DNA: TGCAGCGTTGTTTTAGGGCGGGGGGACTCCTACGAGCAGTACTTC. This codes for CSVVLGRGDSYEQYF.

V gene TRBV27 combines with J gene TRBJ2-7; the D is unclear. V gave up 1 base and J gave up 3 bases, with 10 bases separating them. In germline, CDR1 is MNHEY, CDR2 SMNVEV (reference sequence). The CDR3 is 14 residues long. For the CDR3, the DNA is TGTGCCAGCAGTTTATGGGGTTACGGCTACGAGCAGTACTTC. The encoded protein is CASSLWGYGYEQYF.

This chain connects TRBV7-2 to TRBJ1-6, with a tentative D call TRBD1 (5 bases). The V end was cut by 5 bases, the J end by 9 bases, with 17 bases between. CDR1 SGHTA and CDR2 FQGNSA come from the germline V gene. There are 15 residues in the CDR3. The CDR3 DNA reads as TGTGCCAGCAGCCTAAGCGGGCAGGGTACTTCACCCCTCCACTTT. It is translated as CASSLSGQGTSPLHF.